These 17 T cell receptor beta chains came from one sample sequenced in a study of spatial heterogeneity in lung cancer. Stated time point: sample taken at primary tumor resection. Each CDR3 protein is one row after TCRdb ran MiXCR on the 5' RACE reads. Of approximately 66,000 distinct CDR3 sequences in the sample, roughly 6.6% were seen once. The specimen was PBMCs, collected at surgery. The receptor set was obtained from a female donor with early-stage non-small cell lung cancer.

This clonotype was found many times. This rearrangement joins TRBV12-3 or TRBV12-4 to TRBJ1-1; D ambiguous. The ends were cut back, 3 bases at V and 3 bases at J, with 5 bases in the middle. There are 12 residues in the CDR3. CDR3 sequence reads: CASSLSDTEAFF. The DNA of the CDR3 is TGTGCCAGCAGTTTGAGTGACACTGAAGCTTTCTTT.

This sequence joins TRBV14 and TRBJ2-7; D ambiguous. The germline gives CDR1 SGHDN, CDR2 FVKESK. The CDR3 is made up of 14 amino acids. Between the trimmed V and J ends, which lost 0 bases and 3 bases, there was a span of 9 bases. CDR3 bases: TGTGCCAGCAGCCAAGATCCCGCGGTCTACGAGCAGTACTTC. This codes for CASSQDPAVYEQYF.

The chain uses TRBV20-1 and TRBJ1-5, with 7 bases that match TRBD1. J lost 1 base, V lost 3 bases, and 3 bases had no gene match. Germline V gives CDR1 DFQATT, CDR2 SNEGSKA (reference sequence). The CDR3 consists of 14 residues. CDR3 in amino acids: CSARRGQSNQPQHF. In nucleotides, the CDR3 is TGCAGTGCTAGGCGGGGACAGAGCAATCAGCCCCAGCATTTT.

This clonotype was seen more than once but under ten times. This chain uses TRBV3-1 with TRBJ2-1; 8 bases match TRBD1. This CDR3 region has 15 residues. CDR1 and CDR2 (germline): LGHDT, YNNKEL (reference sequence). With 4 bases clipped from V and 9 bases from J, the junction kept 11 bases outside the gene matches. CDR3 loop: CASSPWTGTDLEQFF. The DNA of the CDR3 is TGTGCCAGCAGCCCTTGGACAGGGACCGACCTTGAGCAGTTCTTC.

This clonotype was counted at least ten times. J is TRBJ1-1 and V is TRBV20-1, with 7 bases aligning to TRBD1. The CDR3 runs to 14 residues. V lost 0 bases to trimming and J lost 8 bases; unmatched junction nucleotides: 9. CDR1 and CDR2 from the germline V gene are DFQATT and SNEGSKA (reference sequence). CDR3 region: CSARDPSRGREAFF. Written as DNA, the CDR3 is TGCAGTGCTAGAGATCCTTCAAGGGGGCGCGAAGCTTTCTTT.

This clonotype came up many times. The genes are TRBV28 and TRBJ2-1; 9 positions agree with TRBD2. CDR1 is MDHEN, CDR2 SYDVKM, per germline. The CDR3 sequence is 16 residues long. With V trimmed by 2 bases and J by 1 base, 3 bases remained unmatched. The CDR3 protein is CASSLPSGASYNEQFF. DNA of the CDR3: TGTGCCAGCAGTTTACCTAGCGGGGCTTCCTACAATGAGCAGTTCTTC.

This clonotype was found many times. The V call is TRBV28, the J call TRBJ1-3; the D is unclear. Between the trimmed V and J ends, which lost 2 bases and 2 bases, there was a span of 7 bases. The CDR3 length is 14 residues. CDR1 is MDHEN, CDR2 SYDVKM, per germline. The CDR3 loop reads CASSLGGPGNTIYF. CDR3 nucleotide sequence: TGTGCCAGCAGTTTAGGAGGGCCTGGAAACACCATATATTTT.

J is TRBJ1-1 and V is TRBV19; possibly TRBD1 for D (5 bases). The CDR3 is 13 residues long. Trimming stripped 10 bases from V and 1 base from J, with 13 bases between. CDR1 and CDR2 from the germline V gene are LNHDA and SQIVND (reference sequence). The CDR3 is CATEGWGNTEAFF. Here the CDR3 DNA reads TGTGCCACCGAGGGGTGGGGGAACACTGAAGCTTTCTTT.

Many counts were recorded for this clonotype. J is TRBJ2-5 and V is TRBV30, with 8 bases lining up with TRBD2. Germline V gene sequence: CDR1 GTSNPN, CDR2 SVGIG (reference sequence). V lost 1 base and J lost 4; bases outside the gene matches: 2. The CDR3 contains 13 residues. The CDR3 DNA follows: TGTGCCTGGAGTGCGGGGGGGCGAGAGACCCAGTACTTC. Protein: CAWSAGGRETQYF. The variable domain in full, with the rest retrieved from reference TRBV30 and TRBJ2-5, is SQTIHQWPATLVQPVGSPLSLECTVEGTSNPNLYWYRQAAGRGLQLLFYSVGIGQISSEVPQNLSASRPQDRQFILSSKKLLLSDSGFYLCAWSAGGRETQYFGPGTRLLVL.

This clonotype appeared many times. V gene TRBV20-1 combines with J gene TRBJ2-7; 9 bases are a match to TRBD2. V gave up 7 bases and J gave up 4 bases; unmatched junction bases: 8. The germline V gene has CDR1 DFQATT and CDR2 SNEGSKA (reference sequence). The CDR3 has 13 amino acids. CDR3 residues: CSVSTSGYYEQYV. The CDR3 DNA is TGCAGTGTTTCGACTAGCGGTTATTACGAGCAGTACGTC.

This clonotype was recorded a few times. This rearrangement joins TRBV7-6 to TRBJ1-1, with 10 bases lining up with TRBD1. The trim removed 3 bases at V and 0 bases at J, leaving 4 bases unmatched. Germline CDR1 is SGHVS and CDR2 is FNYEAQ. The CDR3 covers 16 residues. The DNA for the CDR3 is TGTGCCAGCAGCTTGGGACAGGGGTCCATGAACACTGAAGCTTTCTTT. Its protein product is CASSLGQGSMNTEAFF.

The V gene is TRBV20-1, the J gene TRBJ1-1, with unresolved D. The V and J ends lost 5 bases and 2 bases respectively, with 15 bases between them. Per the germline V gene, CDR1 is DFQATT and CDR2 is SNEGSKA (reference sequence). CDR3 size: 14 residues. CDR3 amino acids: CSARPGRINTEAFF. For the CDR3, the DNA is TGCAGTGCTCGCCCCGGTAGGATTAACACTGAAGCTTTCTTT.

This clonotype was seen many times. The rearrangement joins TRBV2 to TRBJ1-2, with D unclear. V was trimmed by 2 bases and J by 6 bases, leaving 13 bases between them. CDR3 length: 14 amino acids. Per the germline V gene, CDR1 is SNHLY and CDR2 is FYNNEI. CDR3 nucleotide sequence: TGTGCCAGCAGTGAATTTGACTCTCCGGATGGCTACACCTTC. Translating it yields CASSEFDSPDGYTF.

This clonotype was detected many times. The CDR3 reads CASSLASYEAFF. CDR3 DNA: TGTGCCAGCAGCTTAGCAAGCTATGAAGCTTTCTTT. The V gene is TRBV7-9, the J gene TRBJ1-1; D unresolved. The germline V gene has CDR1 SEHNR and CDR2 FQNEAQ (reference sequence). This CDR3 spans 12 amino acids. Trimming pared 0 bases from V and 7 bases from J, leaving 6 bases between. The variable domain in full, with the rest retrieved from reference TRBV7-9 and TRBJ1-1, is DTGVSQNPRHKITKRGQNVTFRCDPISEHNRLYWYRQTLGQGPEFLTYFQNEAQLEKSRLLSDRFSAERPKGSFSTLEIQRTEQGDSAMYLCASSLASYEAFFGQGTRLTVV.

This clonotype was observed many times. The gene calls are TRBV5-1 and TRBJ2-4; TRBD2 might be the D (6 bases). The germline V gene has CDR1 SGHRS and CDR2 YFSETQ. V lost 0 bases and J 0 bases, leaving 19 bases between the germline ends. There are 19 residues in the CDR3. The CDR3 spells CASSLEGSGDLLAKNIQYF. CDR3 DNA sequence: TGCGCCAGCAGCTTGGAGGGATCGGGGGATTTACTAGCCAAAAACATTCAGTACTTC.

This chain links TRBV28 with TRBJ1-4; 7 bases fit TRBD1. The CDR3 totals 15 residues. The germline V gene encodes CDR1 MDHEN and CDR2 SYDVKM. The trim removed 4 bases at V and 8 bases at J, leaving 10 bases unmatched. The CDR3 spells CASSSADRWGEKLFF. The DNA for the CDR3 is TGTGCCAGCAGTTCCGCGGACAGGTGGGGAGAAAAACTGTTTTTT.

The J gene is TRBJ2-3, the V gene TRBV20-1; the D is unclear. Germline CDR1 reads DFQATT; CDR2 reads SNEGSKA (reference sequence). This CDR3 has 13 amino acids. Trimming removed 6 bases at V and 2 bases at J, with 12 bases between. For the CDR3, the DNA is TGCAGTGCCGTATCGGGCCCCACAGATACGCAGTATTTT. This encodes CSAVSGPTDTQYF.